This T cell receptor beta chain came from a study of graft-versus-host responses after intestinal transplantation. For the study at large: For two to four years after anti-thymocyte globulin induction, all recipients took tacrolimus and steroids.

Assay: immunoSEQ multiplex PCR; the TCRdb copy retains only in-frame clones and omits some. The sample records tens of thousands of clones, 75% to 95% being singletons. The study, taken as a whole, reports: Recipient marrow showed GvH clones, some seen first in ileum or blood.

Regarding this clone: Its antigen is not identified.

V lost 4 bases and J 7 bases, leaving 14 bases between the germline ends. The CDR3 extends over 13 amino acids. The germline CDR1 and CDR2 sequences are WNHNN and SYGVQD (reference sequence). The receptor was isolated from a human donor who received an intestinal transplant. The material sequenced was unstimulated CD8+ T cells sorted from spleen or lymph node cells, taken before intestinal transplant. The chain uses TRBV10-1 and TRBJ2-7; TRBD1 is a possible D gene (5 bases). CDR3 protein: CASSGGPVGEQYF. As DNA, the CDR3 is TGCGCCAGCAGTGGGGGCCCGGTGGGAGAGCAGTACTTC.